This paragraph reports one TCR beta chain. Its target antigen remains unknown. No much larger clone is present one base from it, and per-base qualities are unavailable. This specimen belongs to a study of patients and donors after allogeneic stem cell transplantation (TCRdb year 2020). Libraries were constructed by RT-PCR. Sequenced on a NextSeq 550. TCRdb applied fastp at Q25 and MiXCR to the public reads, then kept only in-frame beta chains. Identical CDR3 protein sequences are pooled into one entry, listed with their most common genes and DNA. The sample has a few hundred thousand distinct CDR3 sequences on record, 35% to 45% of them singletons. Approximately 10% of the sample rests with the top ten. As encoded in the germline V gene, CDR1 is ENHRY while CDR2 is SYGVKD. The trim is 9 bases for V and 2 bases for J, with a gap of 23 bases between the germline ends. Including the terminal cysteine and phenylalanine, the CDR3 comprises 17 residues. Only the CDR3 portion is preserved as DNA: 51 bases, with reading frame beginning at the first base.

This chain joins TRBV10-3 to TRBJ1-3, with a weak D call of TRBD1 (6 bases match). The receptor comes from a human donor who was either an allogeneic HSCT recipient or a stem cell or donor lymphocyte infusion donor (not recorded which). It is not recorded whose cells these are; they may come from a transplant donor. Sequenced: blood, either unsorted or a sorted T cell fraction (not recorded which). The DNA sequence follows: TGTGCCATTCGGACAGAAGTTGGCCTTACCCCTGGAAACACCATATATTTT. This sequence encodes CAIRTEVGLTPGNTIYF.